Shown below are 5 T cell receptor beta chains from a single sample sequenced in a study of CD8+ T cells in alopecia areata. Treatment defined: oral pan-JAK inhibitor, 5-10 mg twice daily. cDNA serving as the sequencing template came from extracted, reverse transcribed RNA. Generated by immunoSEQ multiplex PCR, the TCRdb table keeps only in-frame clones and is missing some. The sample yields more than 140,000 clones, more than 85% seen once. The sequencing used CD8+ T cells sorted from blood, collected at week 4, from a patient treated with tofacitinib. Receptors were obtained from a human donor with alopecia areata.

The CDR3 DNA reads TGTGCCAGCAGCTTAGGCGTTAGCTCCTACAATGAGCAGTTCTTC. As protein: CASSLGVSSYNEQFF. The chain is built from TRBV7-3 and TRBJ2-1; no definite D call. Between the trimmed V and J ends, which lost 2 bases and 0 bases, there was a span of 8 bases. Germline V lookup: CDR1 SGHTA, CDR2 FQGTGA. The CDR3 loop spans 15 amino acids.

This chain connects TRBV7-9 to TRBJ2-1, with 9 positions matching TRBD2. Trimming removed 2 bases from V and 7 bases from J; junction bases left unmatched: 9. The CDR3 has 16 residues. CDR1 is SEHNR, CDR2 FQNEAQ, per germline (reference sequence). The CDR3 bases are TGTGCCAGCAGCTTACCCGATAGCGGGAGAGGTAATGAGCAGTTCTTC. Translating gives CASSLPDSGRGNEQFF.

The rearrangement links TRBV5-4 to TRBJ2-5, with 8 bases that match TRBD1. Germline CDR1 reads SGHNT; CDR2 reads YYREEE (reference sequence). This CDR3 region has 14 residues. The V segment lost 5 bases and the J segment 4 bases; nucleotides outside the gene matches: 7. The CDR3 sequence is CASRDREEGETQYF. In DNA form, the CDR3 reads TGTGCCAGCAGGGACAGGGAAGAGGGAGAGACCCAGTACTTC. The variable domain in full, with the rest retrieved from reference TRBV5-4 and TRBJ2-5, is ETGVTQSPTHLIKTRGQQVTLRCSSQSGHNTVSWYQQALGQGPQFIFQYYREEENGRGNFPPRFSGLQFPNYSSELNVNALELDDSALYLCASRDREEGETQYFGPGTRLLVL.

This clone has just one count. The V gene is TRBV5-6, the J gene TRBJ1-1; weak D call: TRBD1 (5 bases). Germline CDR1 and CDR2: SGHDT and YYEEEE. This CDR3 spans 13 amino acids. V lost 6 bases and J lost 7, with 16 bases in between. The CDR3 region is CASTLIGGNEAFF. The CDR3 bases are TGTGCCAGCACCCTGATCGGGGGGAATGAAGCTTTCTTT.

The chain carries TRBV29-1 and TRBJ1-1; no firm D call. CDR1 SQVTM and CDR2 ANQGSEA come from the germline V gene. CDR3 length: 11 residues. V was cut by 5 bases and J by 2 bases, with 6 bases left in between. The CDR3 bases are TGCAGCGTTTCCCGAAACACTGAAGCTTTCTTT. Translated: CSVSRNTEAFF.